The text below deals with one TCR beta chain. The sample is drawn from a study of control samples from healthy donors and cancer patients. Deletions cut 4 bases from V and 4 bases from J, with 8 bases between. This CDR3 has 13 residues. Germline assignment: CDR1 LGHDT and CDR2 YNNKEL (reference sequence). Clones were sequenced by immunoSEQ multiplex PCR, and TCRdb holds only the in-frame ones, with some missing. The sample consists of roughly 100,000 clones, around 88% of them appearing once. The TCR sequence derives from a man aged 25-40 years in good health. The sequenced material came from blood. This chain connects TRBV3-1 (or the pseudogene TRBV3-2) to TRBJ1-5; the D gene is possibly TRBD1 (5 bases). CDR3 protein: CASSRQTNQPQHF. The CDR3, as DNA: TGTGCCAGCAGCCGACAGACTAATCAGCCCCAGCATTTT.